The present entry profiles one T cell receptor beta chain with its context. What it binds is not known. Treatment denoted: over 15 received Ad26.COV2.S at low or high dose, single or two shots; about five received placebo; per-sample allocation not given. Collection of samples fell on day 63 after the first vaccine or placebo injection. Using immunoSEQ multiplex PCR, the repertoire was profiled, and TCRdb retains in-frame clones only, with some absent. The sample records about 480,000 clones, around 90% being singletons. Trimming at V came to 7 bases and at J to 2 bases, leaving 7 bases not matched to a gene. Germline CDR1 LGHDT, CDR2 YNNKEL (reference sequence). This CDR3 comprises 15 residues. These data originate in a study of Ad26.COV2.S vaccination and SARS-CoV-2 variants. Study overall: Trial arm assignment for the donor was COV1001 Ad26.COV2.S. Study-level results: Total responses of T cells may have been underestimated by the analyses of TCR breadth and depth.

The sequencing here drew on peripheral blood, taken in a trial of Ad26.COV2.S vaccine versus placebo. The receptor was derived from a person aged 18-65 years who received the Ad26.COV2.S COVID-19 vaccine or a placebo. V gene TRBV3-1 (or the pseudogene TRBV3-2) combines with J gene TRBJ1-2; 10 bases match TRBD1. The CDR3 DNA reads as TGTGCCAGCAACTCCGGGGGACAGGGGAACTATGGCTACACCTTC. Its translation: CASNSGGQGNYGYTF.